The T cell receptor (beta chain) described here comes from a study of blood T cells in healthy people across ages. Using a J-beta primer mix together with a sample-barcoded 5' primer, a second PCR was run for about 7 to 12 cycles. TCRdb itself ran the 5' RACE reads through MiXCR, one entry per CDR3 protein. The sample yields 1.5 million or so distinct CDR3 sequences, approximately 42% seen once. Study observations and caveats: Long-lived donors exceeded aged donors in naive CD4+ cells and diversity. Roughly linear declines in TCR beta diversity per million T cells occurred with age. No one knew whether donors had CMV, which possibly confounded expanded clonotype changes.

The CDR3 is 16 residues long. Germline V gene sequence: CDR1 SGHTA, CDR2 FQGNSA. The ends lost 3 bases at V and 0 bases at J; junction bases unmatched: 8. As to this clonotype: Its antigen is unknown.

The sequenced sample consisted of blood. This rearrangement joins TRBV7-2 to TRBJ2-7, with 7 bases fitting TRBD2. The source of this sequence is a young woman in good health. The CDR3 nucleotides read TGTGCCAGCAGCTTTATTCTAGCGGTCTCCTCCTACGAGCAGTACTTC. It yields the protein CASSFILAVSSYEQYF.